This is a list of T cell receptor beta chains from one sample in a study of cytomegalovirus exposure and HLA in healthy donors. Here immunoSEQ multiplex PCR was the method, and the copy in TCRdb shows in-frame clones only, minus some. The sample contains approximately 100,000 clones, approximately 94% of which appear only once. The sample was PBMCs. These receptors all stem from a woman aged 25-40 years in good health and CMV-seropositive. Each CDR3 is given with its conserved first and last residue. The D gene is left open where the match is weak. Part of the rows lack a size; the others show once, few, many or a class for expanded clones.

D gene,J gene,V gene,clone size,CDR3 protein,CDR3 DNA
-,TRBJ2-1,TRBV15,once,CATSRDRAAGSYNEQFF,TGTGCCACCAGCAGAGATCGTGCGGCGGGCTCCTACAATGAGCAGTTCTTC
TRBD1,TRBJ2-2,TRBV10-3,few,CATTGTGEAGELFF,TGTGCCACCACAGGGACAGGGGAGGCCGGGGAGCTGTTTTTT
-,TRBJ2-1,TRBV29-1,once,CSARGSYNEQFF,TGCAGCGCCCGGGGGTCCTACAATGAGCAGTTCTTC
TRBD1,TRBJ1-5,TRBV28,-,CASQDRGKIYSNQPQHF,TGTGCCAGCCAAGACAGGGGAAAGATTTATAGCAATCAGCCCCAGCATTTT
-,TRBJ2-5,TRBV5-4,-,CASSTTRKQETQYF,TGTGCCAGCAGCACGACTAGGAAACAAGAGACCCAGTACTTC
TRBD2,TRBJ2-1,TRBV30,once,CAWRPPLAGGPNEQFF,TGTGCCTGGAGGCCCCCCCTAGCGGGAGGGCCAAATGAGCAGTTCTTC
-,TRBJ1-4,TRBV5-5,-,CASSLFTGFEEKLFF,TGTGCCAGCAGCTTGTTCACGGGGTTTGAGGAAAAACTGTTTTTT
TRBD1,TRBJ1-1,TRBV7-2,-,CASSVPGQFTEAFF,TGTGCCAGCAGCGTACCGGGACAGTTCACTGAAGCTTTCTTT
TRBD1,TRBJ2-7,TRBV27,-,CASTGQGYEQYF,TGTGCCAGCACGGGACAGGGATACGAGCAGTACTTC
TRBD2,TRBJ2-2,TRBV2,-,CASSEALLGVGLASNTGELFF,TGTGCCAGCAGTGAAGCGCTTCTGGGGGTGGGACTAGCGAGTAACACCGGGGAGCTGTTTTTT
-,TRBJ2-3,TRBV19,-,CASSSRTASTDTQYF,TGTGCCAGTAGTTCTCGGACAGCTAGCACAGATACGCAGTATTTT
TRBD2,TRBJ2-7,TRBV4-3,-,CASSQDSLAGTYEQYF,TGCGCCAGCAGCCAAGATAGCCTAGCGGGGACCTACGAGCAGTACTTC
TRBD2,TRBJ2-1,TRBV7-6,-,CASSLEGGLAGVPPNEQFF,TGTGCCAGCAGCTTAGAGGGGGGGTTAGCGGGAGTACCCCCCAATGAGCAGTTCTTC
-,TRBJ2-3,TRBV28,-,CASSLLASDTQYF,TGTGCCAGCAGCCTCTTGGCTTCAGATACGCAGTATTTT
-,TRBJ2-7,TRBV5-5,-,CASSLGQGGEQYF,TGTGCCAGCAGCTTGGGTCAGGGAGGCGAGCAGTACTTC
-,TRBJ1-1,TRBV11-2,once,CASSLQGGFVSQDTEAFF,TGTGCCAGCAGCTTACAAGGGGGATTTGTATCTCAGGACACTGAAGCTTTCTTT
TRBD1,TRBJ2-5,TRBV5-1,-,CASSRQGQETQYF,TGCGCCAGCAGTCGACAGGGCCAAGAGACCCAGTACTTC
TRBD2,TRBJ2-3,TRBV2,-,CASRGTTSITDTQYF,TGTGCCAGCAGGGGGACTACTAGCATAACAGATACGCAGTATTTT
TRBD1,TRBJ1-2,TRBV4-2,-,CASSQGTGGHGYTF,TGTGCCAGCAGCCAAGGGACAGGGGGGCATGGCTACACCTTC
-,TRBJ2-2,TRBV5-6,-,CASSFLGGPGELFF,TGTGCCAGCAGCTTTTTAGGGGGACCCGGGGAGCTGTTTTTT
-,TRBJ1-1,TRBV5-5,-,CASSLSLPGLPRNTEAFF,TGTGCCAGCAGCTTGAGTCTTCCGGGTCTACCTCGGAACACTGAAGCTTTCTTT
-,TRBJ2-3,TRBV5-1,-,CASSLGLAPLTDTQYF,TGCGCCAGCAGCTTGGGGCTAGCTCCACTGACAGATACGCAGTATTTT
-,TRBJ1-1,TRBV6-6,-,CASSTGQLTEAFF,TGTGCCAGCAGTACAGGGCAACTCACTGAAGCTTTCTTT
-,TRBJ1-2,TRBV6-1,-,CASREDPLAGGYTF,TGTGCCAGCAGAGAGGACCCCCTCGCGGGTGGCTACACCTTC
TRBD1,TRBJ1-1,TRBV5-1,-,CASSLDRGRDAFF,TGCGCCAGCAGCTTGGACAGGGGGCGGGACGCTTTCTTT
-,TRBJ1-1,TRBV29-1,-,CSARSGGAGEAFF,TGCAGCGCCAGATCTGGGGGGGCCGGTGAAGCTTTCTTT
-,TRBJ2-7,TRBV4-1,-,CASSQEPVLGPGYEQYF,TGCGCCAGCAGCCAAGAACCAGTCCTGGGGCCCGGATACGAGCAGTACTTC
-,TRBJ2-2,TRBV21-1,-,CASPVGRSDTGELFF,TGTGCCAGCCCAGTCGGGAGATCGGACACCGGGGAGCTGTTTTTT
-,TRBJ2-1,TRBV6-4,-,CASSAGTSAREQFF,TGTGCCAGCAGCGCCGGGACTTCGGCCCGTGAGCAGTTCTTC
-,TRBJ1-2,TRBV19,-,CASSPTRTGYYGYTF,TGTGCCAGTAGTCCGACCCGGACGGGGTACTATGGCTACACCTTC
-,TRBJ1-2,TRBV19,-,CASSNRQSPSNYGYTF,TGTGCCAGTAGTAACCGACAGAGCCCCTCTAACTATGGCTACACCTTC
-,TRBJ1-1,TRBV18,-,CASSPQGLDTEAFF,TGTGCCAGCTCACCGCAGGGTCTGGACACTGAAGCTTTCTTT
-,TRBJ2-7,TRBV19,once,CASSIVGDSYEQYF,TGTGCCAGTAGTATAGTAGGGGACTCCTACGAGCAGTACTTC